The T cell receptor (beta chain) described here comes from a study of OX40 agonist ivuxolimab in advanced cancers. Sequencing was performed with immunoSEQ multiplex PCR; in TCRdb, only in-frame clones are kept and a portion is missing. In the table there are about 18,000 clones, about 86% of which are singletons. The study, taken as a whole, reports: Certain nonresponding patients likewise had low normalized T-cell clonal expansion. CD4+ T cells averaged fewer expanded clones than CD8+ T cells.

This clone appeared a single time. The antigen is unknown. The CDR3 length is 16 residues. Trimming shortened V by 0 bases and J by 2 bases, and 13 bases separated the two germline ends. Germline CDR1 and CDR2: SGHRS and YFSETQ. The chain couples TRBV5-1 to TRBJ2-3; a possible D gene is TRBD2 (6 bases). The clonotype was recovered from an adult with an advanced solid tumor such as melanoma, head and neck, liver or kidney cancer. The sequences come from CD4+ or CD8+ T cells sorted from blood, collected in a trial of the OX40 agonist ivuxolimab. CDR3 amino acids: CASSLATGLFTDTQYF. In DNA, the CDR3 is TGCGCCAGCAGCTTGGCCACGGGACTTTTCACAGATACGCAGTATTTT. Filled out from reference TRBV5-1 and TRBJ2-3, the complete variable domain reads KAGVTQTPRYLIKTRGQQVTLSCSPISGHRSVSWYQQTPGQGLQFLFEYFSETQRNKGNFPGRFSGRQFSNSRSEMNVSTLELGDSALYLCASSLATGLFTDTQYFGPGTRLTVL.